This is a list of T cell receptor beta chains from one sample in a study of T cell changes during pregnancy in multiple sclerosis. Measured with immunoSEQ multiplex PCR; TCRdb has only the in-frame clones, and not every one. The data hold about 49,000 clones, with 94% observed a single time. The source material was CD8+ T cells from peripheral blood mononuclear cells, sampled before pregnancy. These receptors were obtained from a female donor with multiple sclerosis, enrolled in a pregnancy study. Both conserved end residues are part of each CDR3. D genes are given only for firm matches. Clone size is given for some rows only: seen once, a few or many times, or a class if the clone is expanded.

size	V	D	length	J	DNA	CDR3
-	TRBV12-5	TRBD2	13	TRBJ2-1	TGTGCTAGTGGTTTGGTACGCCTAGGGGAGGGGTTCTTC	CASGLVRLGEGFF
-	TRBV4-2	-	15	TRBJ2-7	TGTGCCAGCAGCCAATCGAGGGGGAGCACCTACGAGCAGTACTTC	CASSQSRGSTYEQYF
-	TRBV27	TRBD1	13	TRBJ2-7	TGTGCCAGTCTATCGCGGAGAGGGGACAGTCCGTACTTC	CASLSRRGDSPYF
-	TRBV7-9	TRBD1	14	TRBJ2-7	TGTGCCAGCAGCTTAGGAGGGGGCCCCTACGAGCAGTACTTC	CASSLGGGPYEQYF
-	TRBV30	-	14	TRBJ2-1	TGTGCCTGGAGACCGGAGAGCTCCTACAATGAGCAGTTCTTC	CAWRPESSYNEQFF
-	TRBV27	TRBD1	14	TRBJ2-1	TGTGCCAGCAGTGGGGACAGGGGCTGGAATGAGCAGTTCTTC	CASSGDRGWNEQFF
-	TRBV4-1	TRBD1	17	TRBJ2-1	TGCGCCAGCAGCCAGCTGGCAGGGGGACGCTCCTACAATGAGCAGTTCTTC	CASSQLAGGRSYNEQFF
-	TRBV29-1	TRBD1	13	TRBJ2-1	TGCAGCGTGGAGGACAGGGGCTGGAATGAGCAGTTCTTC	CSVEDRGWNEQFF
-	TRBV5-5	TRBD1	15	TRBJ1-5	TGTGCCAGCAGCTTGGAGCAGGGGGCCCATCAGCCCCAGCATTTT	CASSLEQGAHQPQHF
once	TRBV18	TRBD2	15	TRBJ2-7	TGTGCCAGCTCAGAGACTAGCGGGGCCTCCTACGAGCAGTACTTC	CASSETSGASYEQYF
-	TRBV27	-	16	TRBJ1-1	TGTGCCAGCAGTGACCCAGGTACGGGGGTGGGCACTGAAGCTTTCTTT	CASSDPGTGVGTEAFF
-	TRBV7-9	-	16	TRBJ2-7	TGTGCCAGCAGCTTATTAGGGGAGGGGGAGTCCTACGAGCAGTACTTC	CASSLLGEGESYEQYF
few	TRBV5-4	-	12	TRBJ2-1	TGTGCCAGCAGCTTGGAGGCGGGACTCGAGTTCTTC	CASSLEAGLEFF
-	TRBV27	-	13	TRBJ1-2	TGTGCCAGCAGTTTTATCGCTAACTATGGCTACACCTTC	CASSFIANYGYTF
-	TRBV19	-	13	TRBJ1-1	TGTGCCAGTAGGCACTCCACGGTGACTGAAGCTTTCTTT	CASRHSTVTEAFF
-	TRBV6-1	-	15	TRBJ1-5	TGTGCCAGCAGTGAATGGGAGGGCCTTAATCAGCCCCAGCATTTT	CASSEWEGLNQPQHF
-	TRBV6-1	TRBD1	15	TRBJ1-1	TGTGCCAGCAGTGAAGAGGGACAGGGGTCCGCTGAAGCTTTCTTT	CASSEEGQGSAEAFF
-	TRBV7-6	-	13	TRBJ2-5	TGTGCCAGCGTGGAAGGGACTGGGGAGACCCAGTACTTC	CASVEGTGETQYF
once	TRBV4-1	-	14	TRBJ1-2	TGCGCCAGCAGCCAAGTCGCAGGGAGGCATGGCTACACCTTC	CASSQVAGRHGYTF
-	TRBV7-9	TRBD1	15	TRBJ2-5	TGTGCCAGCAGCGACACCGGGACAGGCGATGAGACCCAGTACTTC	CASSDTGTGDETQYF
few	TRBV27	TRBD2	16	TRBJ2-1	TGTGCCAGCAGTATAACTAGCGGGGCTACCTACAATGAGCAGTTCTTC	CASSITSGATYNEQFF
once	TRBV6-5	TRBD1	15	TRBJ2-7	TGTGCCAGCAGTTTTTCGACAGGGCCAGGATACGAGCAGTACTTC	CASSFSTGPGYEQYF
-	TRBV27	TRBD1	13	TRBJ1-1	TGTGCCAGCAGTCTTACAGGGGTCACTGAAGCTTTCTTT	CASSLTGVTEAFF
-	TRBV27	TRBD1	14	TRBJ1-4	TGTGCCAGCAGTCCGGGACAGGATAATGAAAAACTGTTTTTT	CASSPGQDNEKLFF
-	TRBV27	-	17	TRBJ2-2	TGTGCCAGCAGTTTATCCGTCTATCACAGCCGCACCGGGGAGCTGTTTTTT	CASSLSVYHSRTGELFF
-	TRBV5-1	-	13	TRBJ2-7	TGCGCCAGCAGCTTTCAGGCTTCCTACGAGCAGTACTTC	CASSFQASYEQYF
-	TRBV5-6	-	13	TRBJ2-1	TGTGCCAGCAGCTTGATTATTTTCGATGAGCAGTTCTTC	CASSLIIFDEQFF
-	TRBV5-1	TRBD2	17	TRBJ2-2	TGCGCCAGCAGCTTGCCCAGCGGGGAGTTGGACACCGGGGAGCTGTTTTTT	CASSLPSGELDTGELFF
-	TRBV7-9	TRBD1	17	TRBJ1-2	TGTGCCAGCAGCTTAGGAGACGGCAGGGGGACTAACTATGGCTACACCTTC	CASSLGDGRGTNYGYTF
-	TRBV27	-	14	TRBJ2-7	TGTGCCAGCAGTTTAGGGACTGGCCCTTACGAGCAGTACTTC	CASSLGTGPYEQYF
-	TRBV9	-	14	TRBJ2-7	TGTGCCAGCAGCCCGACTACTGCTCCCAACGAGCAGTACTTC	CASSPTTAPNEQYF
-	TRBV28	TRBD1	15	TRBJ1-5	TGTGCCAGCAGTTTCCGACAGGGGGCAGGTCAGCCCCAGCATTTT	CASSFRQGAGQPQHF
-	TRBV7-8	-	16	TRBJ1-4	TGTGCCAGCAGCTGGAACAGGGTCAGGGCTCCAGAAAAACTGTTTTTT	CASSWNRVRAPEKLFF
-	TRBV30	TRBD2	15	TRBJ2-1	TGTGCCTGGGAGCTCGGGGCGGGAGGGATGAATGAGCAGTTCTTC	CAWELGAGGMNEQFF
-	TRBV4-1	-	17	TRBJ2-1	TGCGCCAGCAGCCATCTCCTGGGGCTGCCCTTGGCGGCTGAGCAGTTCTTC	CASSHLLGLPLAAEQFF
-	TRBV30	TRBD1	14	TRBJ1-3	TGTGCCTGGACTTACAGGGGGTATTCGCTAGCCATATATTTT	CAWTYRGYSLAIYF
-	TRBV2	TRBD2	15	TRBJ2-7	TGTGCCAGCAGTGAAACAGCGGGAGGGCGGAACGAGCAGTACTTC	CASSETAGGRNEQYF
-	TRBV19	TRBD1	15	TRBJ1-1	TGTGCCAGTAGTGGAGGACAGGGGATAAAGACTGAAGCTTTCTTT	CASSGGQGIKTEAFF
-	TRBV19	TRBD1	15	TRBJ2-7	TGTGCCAGTAGTAGAGGGACAGGGGTAGCCTACGAGCAGTACTTC	CASSRGTGVAYEQYF
once	TRBV19	TRBD2	18	TRBJ2-1	TGTGCCAGTAGTATTAGACTAGCGGGAGTTGAGGGGTACAATGAGCAGTTCTTC	CASSIRLAGVEGYNEQFF
once	TRBV27	-	14	TRBJ2-7	TGTGCCAGCAGTTACACCGGAGGCTCCTACGAGCAGTACTTC	CASSYTGGSYEQYF
-	TRBV12-5	TRBD2	14	TRBJ2-7	TGTGCTAGTGCCCTGGGACTAGCGGGCGACGAGCAGTACTTC	CASALGLAGDEQYF
-	TRBV9	TRBD2	16	TRBJ2-1	TGTGCCAGCAGCGAGGGGAACAGCGGGGACTACAATGAGCAGTTCTTC	CASSEGNSGDYNEQFF
-	TRBV30	-	11	TRBJ1-1	TGTGCCTGGAGTGTAGGGGGAGAAGCTTTCTTT	CAWSVGGEAFF
-	TRBV9	TRBD2	15	TRBJ2-7	TGTGCCAGCAGCGTAGGTCCGGGAGGGACCTACGAGCAGTACTTC	CASSVGPGGTYEQYF
-	TRBV6-5	-	14	TRBJ1-1	TGTGCCAGCAGTTACGAGGCCACGAACACTGAAGCTTTCTTT	CASSYEATNTEAFF
once	TRBV27	-	16	TRBJ1-5	TGTGCCAGCAGTTTATCATCCAGGTATAGCAATCAGCCCCAGCATTTT	CASSLSSRYSNQPQHF
-	TRBV7-9	TRBD2	15	TRBJ2-7	TGTGCCAGCAGCCCCCCCAGGACTAGCGGCTACGAGCAGTACTTC	CASSPPRTSGYEQYF